This record covers a single T cell receptor (beta chain). The antigen it recognizes is unknown. The CDR3 extends 3 residues past the end of the read, so its final part is completed from the germline J gene. In light of the paper, this sample's treatment or condition label describes: autologous CTL019 cells: CD19 CAR with 4-1BB and CD3 zeta domains. The CD19 CAR incorporated TCR zeta and 4-1BB costimulatory signaling domains. T cells for CTL019 manufacturing were collected from peripheral blood by means of leukapheresis. The DNeasy Blood and Tissue Kit was used to extract genomic DNA from pre-infusion T cells, peripheral blood, or sorted post-infusion T cells. The germline V gene sets CDR1 to MDHEN and CDR2 to SYDVKM. Spanning cysteine to phenylalanine, the CDR3 consists of 13 amino acids. The DNA covers only part of the CDR3, 30 bases in frame from base 1. V lost 3 bases and J lost 4 bases, and the count of bases not matched to a germline gene is 3.

The sample belongs to a study of TET2 disruption in CD19-targeted CAR T cells (dated by TCRdb to the late 2010s). At the level of the whole study: No additional inclusion criteria were applied, and the number of samples was determined by the original clinical trial design and by sample availability.

Beyond this particular receptor, the publication reports: The conclusions about the patient's CAR T cells were based on extensive analysis of only one subject.

TCR beta chain deep sequencing was performed with the immunoSEQ assay. On the authors' methods: Only productive TCR beta rearrangements were used to calculate clonotype frequencies. TCRdb obtained this table from immuneACCESS and retained in-frame rearrangements with V and J assigned. These tables miss some clones; where compared with another copy, unresolved V genes account for less than half of the shortfall, and the remainder is unexplained. V, J and clone size are taken as reported in that table, and D and trimming were inferred from the DNA itself. In this sample's table one finds 20,000 to 30,000 clones. The ten largest clones represent 1.9% of the sample.

Sequences were derived from CD8- CAR+ T cells sorted from cultured blood T cells, sampled for CD19 CAR T cell therapy. The cell subset or site label corresponds to: CD8-negative CAR-positive T cells from the infusion product. The sequence joins TRBV28 to TRBJ2-7; 7 bases in between match TRBD1. The receptor was derived from a man between 70 and 80 years old with chronic lymphocytic leukemia. The CDR3 reads CASSFDREYEQYF. The CDR3 DNA, read in part, is TGTGCCAGCAGTTTCGACAGGGAGTACGAG.